This T cell receptor beta chain emerged from a study of shared clonotypes between healthy human individuals. The data were produced by immunoSEQ multiplex PCR, yet TCRdb's version contains in-frame clones alone and is incomplete. There are approximately 100,000 clones in the sample; about 66% occur only once, and around 24% lies in the top ten. Germline V CDR1 and CDR2: MGHDK, SYGVNS. J lost 4 bases, V lost 5 bases, and 7 bases had no gene match. There are 15 residues in the CDR3. The chain carries TRBV25-1 and TRBJ2-3; 9 bases are a match to TRBD2. Sequenced: memory CD8+ T cells sorted from blood. The subset: CD45RO+ cells pooled with CCR7-negative TemRA cells. This receptor was identified in a woman aged 25 to 39 in good health. The CDR3 nucleotides read TGTGCCAGCAGTAATGCGGGAGGGCTTGCAGATACGCAGTATTTT. It encodes CASSNAGGLADTQYF.